These T cell receptor beta chains were read from a single sample in a study of cytotoxic CD8 clonotypes in ibrutinib-treated CLL. Using immunoSEQ multiplex PCR, the repertoire was profiled, and TCRdb retains in-frame clones only, with some absent. The table records approximately 340,000 clones, roughly 71% of them present only once. The sample consisted of PBMCs, taken after 36 months of ibrutinib treatment. Receptor source: a human donor with chronic lymphocytic leukemia. Both conserved end residues are part of each CDR3.

CDR3 length: 15
V gene: TRBV9
CDR3 protein: CASSVHGGGTDTQYF

CDR3 length: 14
V gene: TRBV6-5
CDR3 protein: CASRRDRDNQPQHF

CDR3 length: 17
V gene: TRBV19
CDR3 protein: CASSLGQGARRRQPQHF

CDR3 length: 13
V gene: TRBV11-2
CDR3 protein: CASSLDHLGGYTF

CDR3 length: 15
V gene: TRBV7-6
CDR3 protein: CASSLTGFYNSPLHF

CDR3 length: 15
V gene: TRBV5-4
CDR3 protein: CASSLGGRTGNTIYF

CDR3 length: 14
V gene: TRBV7-3
CDR3 protein: CASSIRAWEETQYF

CDR3 length: 15
V gene: TRBV28
CDR3 protein: CASRGIGTGDYEQYF

CDR3 length: 15
V gene: TRBV7-9
CDR3 protein: CASSFARGRADTQYF

CDR3 length: 12
V gene: TRBV6-5
CDR3 protein: CASSPPDGGYTF

CDR3 length: 13
V gene: TRBV5-1
CDR3 protein: CASSSDGLYGYTF

CDR3 length: 15
V gene: TRBV4-1
CDR3 protein: CASSAPGLAGYEQYF

CDR3 length: 15
V gene: TRBV7-9
CDR3 protein: CASSPGGREGETQYF

CDR3 length: 15
V gene: TRBV5-1
CDR3 protein: CASSLGSTGHYGYTF

CDR3 length: 13
V gene: TRBV5-1
CDR3 protein: CASSLSYPDTQYF

CDR3 length: 16
V gene: TRBV4-2
CDR3 protein: CASSQDFGRTEGEQFF

CDR3 length: 13
V gene: TRBV10-3
CDR3 protein: CAISQGRPGEQYF

CDR3 length: 12
V gene: TRBV4-3
CDR3 protein: CASSQDRGRAFF

CDR3 length: 16
V gene: TRBV15
CDR3 protein: CATSLDPGHRNQPQHF

CDR3 length: 16
V gene: TRBV14
CDR3 protein: CASSQERGAKGNTIYF

CDR3 length: 13
V gene: TRBV5-5
CDR3 protein: CASSLGAYNEQFF

CDR3 length: 11
V gene: TRBV20-1
CDR3 protein: CSASTQREQYF

CDR3 length: 15
V gene: TRBV5-1
CDR3 protein: CASRRSGQGRTEAFF

CDR3 length: 15
V gene: TRBV5-6
CDR3 protein: CASSSSESLGAPLHF

CDR3 length: 11
V gene: TRBV13
CDR3 protein: CASGTGTEAFF

CDR3 length: 20
V gene: TRBV5-1
CDR3 protein: CASSLSSGDRVSSYNSPLHF

CDR3 length: 14
V gene: TRBV6-5
CDR3 protein: CASSPGDSNYEQYF

CDR3 length: 15
V gene: TRBV4-1
CDR3 protein: CASSRNIIGVRGYTF

CDR3 length: 18
V gene: TRBV5-5
CDR3 protein: CASSTSQVRVRPNTEAFF

CDR3 length: 17
V gene: TRBV4-3
CDR3 protein: CASSQGRDTGTDYEQYF

CDR3 length: 15
V gene: TRBV30
CDR3 protein: CAWSVQRGRNTEAFF

CDR3 length: 14
V gene: TRBV5-1
CDR3 protein: CASSLAGQDYGYTF

CDR3 length: 11
V gene: TRBV20-1
CDR3 protein: CSASRATEQYF

CDR3 length: 14
V gene: TRBV5-1
CDR3 protein: CASSLSGSVYEQYF

CDR3 length: 14
V gene: TRBV6-5
CDR3 protein: CASSRQGGNYEQYF

CDR3 length: 15
V gene: TRBV28
CDR3 protein: CASSHRDRGVHEQYF

CDR3 length: 12
V gene: TRBV27
CDR3 protein: CASSPGWNEQFF

CDR3 length: 13
V gene: TRBV29-1
CDR3 protein: CSVLPQTGGEAFF

CDR3 length: 13
V gene: TRBV7-9
CDR3 protein: CASSWNRGETQYF

CDR3 length: 14
V gene: TRBV29-1
CDR3 protein: CSVEDTGSSYEQYF

CDR3 length: 13
V gene: TRBV27
CDR3 protein: CASSLMGNQPQHF

CDR3 length: 14
V gene: TRBV6-9
CDR3 protein: CASNQGRLVYEQYF

CDR3 length: 19
V gene: TRBV9
CDR3 protein: CASSVVASGGPSNTGELFF